This section outlines one TCR beta chain sequence together with its context. This clonotype was recorded at least ten times. Its antigen target is currently unknown. Per-nucleotide qualities are absent, and no much larger clonotype sits a single base away. This sample was sequenced with an Illumina HiSeq 1500. TCRdb's own reprocessing of the public reads used fastp at Q25 and MiXCR and kept productive beta chains. Duplicate CDR3 protein sequences are folded into a single record with the most common DNA and genes. Across this sample there are 250,000 to 300,000 distinct CDR3 sequences, with roughly an eighth seen only once. The ten largest clones take up around 9% of the sample. This entry belongs to a study of T cell repertoires in cytomegalovirus infection (dated by TCRdb to about 2019). Regarding the study in general: Because public TCR beta signatures pointed to carriage of CMV infection together with the matching HLA type, the HLA type of each donor mattered for the analysis.

Taken from the germline V gene (reference sequence), the CDR1 and CDR2 loops are MNHEY and SMNVEV. Its CDR3 holds 15 amino acids, cysteine through phenylalanine. The kept DNA is CDR3 alone, 45 bases in frame from the first base. From V the trimming removes 5 bases and from J it removes 7 bases, while the gene matches leave 7 bases of the junction unaccounted for. Results the study describes overall, beyond this receptor: In the ex vivo response, HLA-C-restricted CMV-specific TCR beta clonotypes were dominant, and in two of eight donors the single most frequent clonotype came from this HLA-C-restricted group. In both this cohort and an independent roughly 330-donor cohort, the cumulative frequency of public TCR beta family members distinguished carriers of CMV infection plus the relevant HLA type.

This TCR came from a human donor in good health (CMV status not recorded). Some clones in this sample may be carry-over from other donors' samples. The rearrangement joined TRBV27 to TRBJ2-2, with 10 middle bases fitting TRBD2. Material for sequencing was PBMCs. The CDR3 reads CASSLQASGSGELFF. The nucleotides are TGTGCCAGCAGTCTACAGGCTAGCGGGAGCGGGGAGCTGTTTTTT.